The 15 T cell receptor beta chains presented below share a single source sample, sequenced in a study of CD4+ T cells in melanoma. Produced via immunoSEQ multiplex PCR; TCRdb's table is partial and in-frame only. The sample lists about 120,000 clones, around 92% occurring once. Specimen: peripheral blood. The receptors come from a human donor with melanoma.

The chain links TRBV19 to TRBJ2-5; TRBD1 might be the D (5 bases). Germline CDR1 LNHDA, CDR2 SQIVND (reference sequence). Deletions cut 7 bases from V and 5 bases from J, with 17 bases between. This CDR3 region has 14 residues. In nucleotides, the CDR3 is TGTGCCAGTATGGAGCCAGGGCGCGCGGAGACCCAGTACTTC. The encoded protein is CASMEPGRAETQYF.

V gene TRBV5-1 combines with J gene TRBJ2-1; possible D gene TRBD2, 5 bases. V dropped 1 base and J dropped 6 bases, with 11 bases sitting between them. The germline gives CDR1 SGHRS, CDR2 YFSETQ. The CDR3 runs to 14 residues. The CDR3: CASSLPSRGNEQFF. The CDR3 nucleotides read TGCGCCAGCAGCTTGCCTAGCCGGGGCAATGAGCAGTTCTTC. The full variable domain, completed using reference TRBV5-1 and TRBJ2-1, is KAGVTQTPRYLIKTRGQQVTLSCSPISGHRSVSWYQQTPGQGLQFLFEYFSETQRNKGNFPGRFSGRQFSNSRSEMNVSTLELGDSALYLCASSLPSRGNEQFFGPGTRLTVL.

The chain couples TRBV4-3 to TRBJ1-5, with TRBD1 matching over 7 bases. Unmatched junction bases numbered 0, after V lost 6 bases and J lost 4 bases. Germline V gene sequence: CDR1 LGHNA, CDR2 YSLEER. This CDR3 is built from 12 residues. Here the CDR3 reads CASRQGNQPQHF. The CDR3 DNA follows: TGCGCCAGCAGACAGGGGAATCAGCCCCAGCATTTT.

This chain uses TRBV6-5 with TRBJ1-2; TRBD1 matches 8 bases. The CDR3 is made up of 14 amino acids. Germline loops: CDR1 MNHEY, CDR2 SVGAGI. V lost 6 bases to trimming and J lost 2 bases; unmatched junction nucleotides: 5. The CDR3 sequence: CASRQTGANYGYTF. The CDR3 bases are TGTGCCAGCAGGCAGACAGGGGCCAACTATGGCTACACCTTC.

The chain uses TRBV27 and TRBJ2-1; D is undetermined. The CDR3 length is 15 residues. Germline lookup yields CDR1 MNHEY and CDR2 SMNVEV (reference sequence). With 5 bases removed from V and 0 bases from J, the gap between germline ends came to 11 bases. The CDR3 protein is CASSHALSSYNEQFF. Written as DNA, the CDR3 is TGTGCCAGCAGTCACGCCTTGAGCTCCTACAATGAGCAGTTCTTC.

Of note for this clone: Other nucleotide sequences from this sample produce the same CDR3. The rearrangement joins TRBV9 to TRBJ2-7, with 9 nucleotides matching TRBD1. The CDR3 sequence is 13 residues long. The ends lost 3 bases at V and 4 bases at J; junction bases unmatched: 2. Germline CDR1 SGDLS, CDR2 YYNGEE. CDR3 protein: CASSAGTGYEQYF. DNA for the CDR3: TGTGCCAGCAGCGCTGGGACAGGGTACGAGCAGTACTTC.

This chain links TRBV5-8 with TRBJ1-6; 7 bases align to TRBD1. Germline CDR1 SGHTS, CDR2 YDEGEE. The CDR3 length is 16 residues. Trimming at V came to 2 bases and at J to 4 bases, leaving 6 bases not matched to a gene. CDR3 amino acids: CASSLYRGQYNSPLHF. DNA for the CDR3: TGTGCCAGCAGCTTATACAGGGGCCAGTATAATTCACCCCTCCACTTT. The whole variable domain, remainder taken from reference TRBV5-8 and TRBJ1-6, is EAGVTQSPTHLIKTRGQQATLRCSPISGHTSVYWYQQALGLGLQFLLWYDEGEERNRGNFPPRFSGRQFPNYSSELNVNALELEDSALYLCASSLYRGQYNSPLHFGNGTRLTVT.

The rearrangement joins TRBV28 to TRBJ2-5; 9 positions match TRBD1. CDR3 size: 15 residues. Per the germline V gene, CDR1 is MDHEN and CDR2 is SYDVKM. J lost 4 bases, V lost 7 bases, and 10 bases had no gene match. The CDR3 sequence is CASKGTGLFSETQYF. CDR3 bases: TGTGCCAGCAAGGGGACAGGGCTTTTTTCAGAGACCCAGTACTTC.

The chain uses TRBV7-2 and TRBJ1-1, with unresolved D. The CDR3 covers 14 residues. The germline CDR1 and CDR2 sequences are SGHTA and FQGNSA. V lost 7 bases and J 4 bases, leaving 16 bases between the germline ends. The CDR3 nucleotides read TGTGCCAGCACCTCGCGAGCAGCCGCCACTGAAGCTTTCTTT. Amino acids: CASTSRAAATEAFF.

As DNA, the CDR3 is TGCGCCAGCAGCGGGCTAGCGGGGGGAGAGTCCGGGGAGCTGTTTTTT. Protein: CASSGLAGGESGELFF. The chain uses TRBV5-1 and TRBJ2-2; 11 nucleotides match TRBD2. Germline lookup yields CDR1 SGHRS and CDR2 YFSETQ. CDR3 size: 16 residues. V lost 4 bases, J lost 6 bases, and 8 bases stayed unmatched.

The J gene is TRBJ2-7, the V gene TRBV29-1, with D possibly TRBD1 on 5 matching bases. CDR1 is SQVTM, CDR2 ANQGSEA, per germline. Trimming pared 4 bases from V and 5 bases from J, leaving 12 bases between. The CDR3 consists of 12 residues. The CDR3 DNA reads TGCAGCGTTGTCAGGGAAGGTAACGAGCAGTACTTC. It translates to CSVVREGNEQYF.

This chain connects TRBV5-1 to TRBJ2-2; D is undetermined. Germline V CDR1 and CDR2: SGHRS, YFSETQ. Trimming took 0 bases from V and 2 from J, leaving 11 bases between them. This CDR3 region has 16 residues. The CDR3 reads CASSLAPVANTGELFF. DNA for the CDR3: TGCGCCAGCAGCTTGGCCCCAGTAGCCAACACCGGGGAGCTGTTTTTT.

The rearrangement links TRBV5-1 to TRBJ2-1, with a tentative D call TRBD2 (6 bases). The V gene lost 3 bases and the J gene lost 0 bases, with 19 bases spanning the gap. Germline V gives CDR1 SGHRS, CDR2 YFSETQ. The CDR3 runs 18 residues. This chain's CDR3 is CASSSPGLLLSSYNEQFF. The CDR3 DNA follows: TGCGCCAGCAGCTCCCCGGGACTCCTCCTGAGCTCCTACAATGAGCAGTTCTTC.

CDR3 loop: CASRGTLGAFGNTIYF. The CDR3 nucleotides read TGTGCCAGCAGGGGGACGTTAGGGGCGTTCGGAAACACCATATATTTT. The rearrangement uses TRBV28 and TRBJ1-3, with TRBD1 as a possible D gene (5 bases). V lost 6 bases to trimming and J lost 4 bases, with 19 bases between them. Germline V gene data show CDR1 as MDHEN and CDR2 as SYDVKM. The CDR3 has 16 residues.

This chain joins TRBV28 and TRBJ2-7; a possible D gene is TRBD1 (7 bases). V was clipped by 7 bases and J by 1 base, with 17 bases between them. Per germline, CDR1 MDHEN and CDR2 SYDVKM. CDR3 length equals 15 residues. The CDR3, as DNA: TGTGCCAGCAAACCAGGGGGGCTGGAATCCTACGAGCAGTACTTC. It is translated as CASKPGGLESYEQYF. Supplemented by reference TRBV28 and TRBJ2-7, the full variable domain reads DVKVTQSSRYLVKRTGEKVFLECVQDMDHENMFWYRQDPGLGLRLIYFSYDVKMKEKGDIPEGYSVSREKKERFSLILESASTNQTSMYLCASKPGGLESYEQYFGPGTRLTVT.